The sample holds a few counts of the clone carrying this T cell receptor (beta chain). Antigen specificity is unknown. The CDR3 loop spans 10 amino acids. Both 60 Vbeta primers and 13 Jbeta primers went into the PCR. This table comes from immunoSEQ multiplex PCR, and its TCRdb copy is limited to in-frame clones, with some not included. The sample consists of 120,000 to 150,000 clones, roughly 62% of them appearing once. The sample originates from a study of cytomegalovirus exposure and HLA in healthy donors. General observations from the study: In most subjects, TCR beta sequences reportedly gave accurate predictions of HLA-A and HLA-B alleles.

The receptor was derived from a male donor in good health and CMV-seronegative. The chain combines TRBV21-1 with TRBJ1-5. TRBV21-1 counts as a pseudogene. Sequences were obtained from PBMCs. In DNA, the CDR3 is TGTGCCAGCCCTAGTGAGCCCCAGCATTTT. Its protein product is CASPSEPQHF.